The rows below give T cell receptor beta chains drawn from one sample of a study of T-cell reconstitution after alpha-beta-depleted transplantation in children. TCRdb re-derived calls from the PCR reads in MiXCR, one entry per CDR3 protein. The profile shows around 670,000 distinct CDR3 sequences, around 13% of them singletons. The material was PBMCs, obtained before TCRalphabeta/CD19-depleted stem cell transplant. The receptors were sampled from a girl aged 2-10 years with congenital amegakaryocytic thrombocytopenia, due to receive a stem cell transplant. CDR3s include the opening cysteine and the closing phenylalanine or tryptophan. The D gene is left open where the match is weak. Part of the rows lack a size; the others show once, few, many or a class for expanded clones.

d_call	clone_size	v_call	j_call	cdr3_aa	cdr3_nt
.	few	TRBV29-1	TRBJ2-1	CSYKHNSYNEQFF	TGCAGCTACAAGCACAACTCCTACAATGAGCAGTTCTTC
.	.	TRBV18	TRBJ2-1	CASSPRTGGNEQFF	TGTGCCAGCTCACCTCGGACGGGTGGGAATGAGCAGTTCTTC
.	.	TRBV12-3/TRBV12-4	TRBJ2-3	CASSSGPTTDTQYF	TGTGCCAGCAGTTCTGGACCGACCACAGATACGCAGTATTTT
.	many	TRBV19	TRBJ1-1	CATRPWGNTEAFF	TGTGCCACCCGACCGTGGGGGAACACTGAAGCTTTCTTT
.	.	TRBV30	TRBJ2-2	CAWKSRAHTGELFF	TGTGCCTGGAAATCCCGTGCACACACCGGGGAGCTGTTTTTT
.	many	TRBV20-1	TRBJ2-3	CSASAGTGTQYF	TGCAGTGCTAGTGCGGGCACCGGTACGCAGTATTTT
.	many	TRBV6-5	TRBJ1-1	CASSYKRVGSEAFF	TGTGCCAGCAGTTACAAGCGAGTGGGCTCTGAAGCTTTCTTT
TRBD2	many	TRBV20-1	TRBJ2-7	CSALAAYEQYF	TGCAGTGCGCTAGCGGCCTACGAGCAGTACTTC
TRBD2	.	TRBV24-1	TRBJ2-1	CATSDSGRFVNEQFF	TGTGCCACCAGCGATAGCGGGAGGTTTGTAAATGAGCAGTTCTTC
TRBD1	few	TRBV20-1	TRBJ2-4	CSATGQALAKNIQYF	TGCAGTGCGACCGGACAGGCGCTAGCCAAAAACATTCAGTACTTC
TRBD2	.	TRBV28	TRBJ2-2	CASDEGGSNTGELFF	TGTGCCAGCGATGAGGGCGGGAGCAACACCGGGGAGCTGTTTTTT
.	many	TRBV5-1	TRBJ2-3	CASSLGGGTDGTDTQYF	TGCGCCAGCAGCTTGGGCGGCGGGACCGATGGCACAGATACGCAGTATTTT
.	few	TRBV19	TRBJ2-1	CASSLRSGGFSYNEQFF	TGTGCCAGTAGTCTCCGTAGCGGCGGTTTCTCCTACAATGAGCAGTTCTTC
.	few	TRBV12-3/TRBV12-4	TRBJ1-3	CASSFGGTNTIYF	TGTGCCAGCAGTTTCGGGGGCACAAACACCATATATTTT
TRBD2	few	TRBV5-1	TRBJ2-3	CASSRGRGLGLTSGRTDTQYF	TGCGCCAGCAGCCGGGGAAGGGGTTTAGGATTAACTAGCGGACGCACAGATACGCAGTATTTT
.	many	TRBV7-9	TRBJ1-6	CASSLPADNSPLHF	TGTGCCAGCAGCTTACCGGCCGATAATTCACCCCTCCACTTT
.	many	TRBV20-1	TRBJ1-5	CSASGALFVPQHF	TGCAGTGCTTCAGGGGCCCTCTTTGTGCCCCAGCATTTT
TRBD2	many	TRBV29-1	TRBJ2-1	CSVEGDSGGSTYNEQFF	TGCAGCGTTGAAGGGGATAGCGGCGGGAGTACCTACAATGAGCAGTTCTTC
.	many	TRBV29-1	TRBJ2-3	CSVGYAGVPLDTQYF	TGCAGCGTTGGGTACGCAGGGGTCCCCTTGGATACGCAGTATTTT
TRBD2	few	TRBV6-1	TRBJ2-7	CASRRAGGSEQYF	TGTGCCAGCCGACGTGCCGGCGGGAGCGAGCAGTACTTC
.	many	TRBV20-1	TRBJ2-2	CSARGDTNTGELFF	TGCAGTGCTAGAGGGGACACCAACACCGGGGAGCTGTTTTTT
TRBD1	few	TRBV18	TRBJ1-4	CASSLDREDEKLFF	TGTGCCAGCTCACTTGACAGGGAGGATGAAAAACTGTTTTTT
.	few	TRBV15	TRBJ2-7	CATSRDFGSSDEQYF	TGTGCCACCAGCAGAGATTTCGGGTCGAGTGACGAGCAGTACTTC
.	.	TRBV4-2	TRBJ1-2	CASSQDPAGGYGYTF	TGTGCCAGCAGCCAAGATCCCGCCGGGGGCTATGGCTACACCTTC
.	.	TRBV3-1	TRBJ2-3	CASSHLHHPDTQYF	TGTGCCAGCAGCCATCTCCATCATCCAGATACGCAGTATTTT
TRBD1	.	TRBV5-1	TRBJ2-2	CASRTGVGELFF	TGCGCCAGCAGGACAGGGGTCGGGGAGCTGTTTTTT
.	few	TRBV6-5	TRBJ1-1	CASSYSTGAYTEAFF	TGTGCCAGCAGTTACTCGACGGGGGCGTACACTGAAGCTTTCTTT
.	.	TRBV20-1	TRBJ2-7	CSARSADEQYF	TGCAGTGCTAGATCGGCCGACGAGCAGTACTTC
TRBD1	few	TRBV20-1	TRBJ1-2	CSAIRGTGLGYTF	TGCAGTGCTATTAGAGGGACAGGTCTTGGCTACACCTTC
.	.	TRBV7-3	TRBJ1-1	CASSSGGLGTEAFF	TGTGCCAGCAGCTCGGGCGGTTTGGGCACTGAAGCTTTCTTT
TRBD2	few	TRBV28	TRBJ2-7	CASSLQREISNEQYF	TGTGCCAGCAGTTTACAGCGGGAGATCTCCAACGAGCAGTACTTC
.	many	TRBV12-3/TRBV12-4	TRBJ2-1	CASSSIGGLSYNEQFF	TGTGCCAGCAGTTCGATCGGGGGGCTCTCCTACAATGAGCAGTTCTTC
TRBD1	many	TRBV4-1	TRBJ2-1	CASSQEDREYNEQFF	TGCGCCAGCAGCCAAGAAGACAGGGAATACAATGAGCAGTTCTTC
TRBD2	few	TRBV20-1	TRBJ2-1	CSARRLAGVMEQFF	TGCAGTGCTAGGAGACTAGCGGGAGTGATGGAGCAGTTCTTC
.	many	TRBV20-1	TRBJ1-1	CSARGITAENTEAFF	TGCAGTGCTAGAGGTATAACGGCAGAGAACACTGAAGCTTTCTTT
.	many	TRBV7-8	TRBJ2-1	CASSLEIGSGPFF	TGTGCCAGCAGCTTAGAGATCGGCTCTGGTCCGTTCTTC
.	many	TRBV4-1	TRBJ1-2	CASSQDWRAGYGYTF	TGCGCCAGCAGCCAAGATTGGAGGGCCGGCTATGGCTACACCTTC
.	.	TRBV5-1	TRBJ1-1	CASSLASGGTEAFF	TGCGCCAGCAGCTTGGCCTCGGGGGGCACTGAAGCTTTCTTT
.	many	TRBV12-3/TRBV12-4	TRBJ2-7	CASSFSGAYEQYF	TGTGCCAGCAGTTTTAGCGGAGCCTACGAGCAGTACTTC
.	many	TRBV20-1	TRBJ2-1	CSACRGGTGRFNEQFF	TGCAGTGCTTGTCGGGGGGGGACAGGGAGATTCAATGAGCAGTTCTTC